The 21 T cell receptor beta chains in this list originate from one sample, sequenced in a study of shared clonotypes between healthy human individuals. CD8 cells classed as naive were CD45RO-negative and positively selected for CCR7, excluding terminally differentiated effector memory CD45RA+ cells. The protocol was immunoSEQ multiplex PCR, while the TCRdb copy is restricted to in-frame clones and leaves out a portion. The repertoire holds about 2 million clones, approximately 94% seen once, with 0.85% to 1.3% in the top ten. The sequenced sample was naive CD8+ T cells sorted from blood. The receptor set was obtained from a man aged 18 to 29 in good health.

The CDR3 is CASRPQGENEQFF. The DNA for the CDR3 is TGTGCCAGCAGACCGCAGGGGGAAAATGAGCAGTTCTTC. The chain employs TRBV6-5 and TRBJ2-1, with 7 bases identical to TRBD1. Germline CDR1 and CDR2: MNHEY and SVGAGI. Unmatched junction bases numbered 6, after V lost 6 bases and J lost 7 bases. The CDR3 is 13 residues long.

The chain recombines TRBV10-3 with TRBJ2-7; D is ambiguous. Germline values: CDR1 ENHRY, CDR2 SYGVKD. The V and J ends lost 0 bases and 7 bases respectively, with 13 bases between them. This CDR3 spans 14 amino acids. The CDR3, as DNA: TGTGCCATCAGTGAGTCTGGCAGGTTTTGGGAGCAGTACTTC. Its protein is CAISESGRFWEQYF.

This clone turned up a few times. V is TRBV9 and J is TRBJ1-1, with TRBD1 as a possible D gene (5 bases). V was pared by 0 bases and J by 3 bases, with 12 bases between. The CDR3 has 15 amino acids. Germline loops: CDR1 SGDLS, CDR2 YYNGEE. In nucleotides, the CDR3 is TGTGCCAGCAGCGTAGCGTTGTTCAGGGACACTGAAGCTTTCTTT. This encodes CASSVALFRDTEAFF. The full variable domain, with the rest looked up from reference TRBV9 and TRBJ1-1, is DSGVTQTPKHLITATGQRVTLRCSPRSGDLSVYWYQQSLDQGLQFLIQYYNGEERAKGNILERFSAQQFPDLHSELNLSSLELGDSALYFCASSVALFRDTEAFFGQGTRLTVV.

The V and J genes are TRBV5-6 and TRBJ1-1; unclear D gene. This CDR3 has 14 residues. Germline V lookup: CDR1 SGHDT, CDR2 YYEEEE. Between the trimmed V and J ends, which lost 0 bases and 1 base, there was a span of 7 bases. CDR3 DNA sequence: TGTGCCAGCAGCTTGGTTGCCCCGAACACTGAAGCTTTCTTT. The encoded protein is CASSLVAPNTEAFF.

J is TRBJ1-3 and V is TRBV28; a possible D gene is TRBD1 (5 bases). The germline V gene has CDR1 MDHEN and CDR2 SYDVKM. V lost 5 bases and J lost 0, with 8 bases in between. The CDR3 is made up of 14 amino acids. CDR3 region: CASSRGGSGNTIYF. CDR3 bases: TGTGCCAGCAGTCGGGGGGGCTCTGGAAACACCATATATTTT.

The chain carries TRBV29-1 and TRBJ1-2, with 9 nucleotides matching TRBD1. Trimming took 1 base from V and 7 from J; bases not matched to a gene: 7. The length of the CDR3 is 14 residues. Germline values: CDR1 SQVTM, CDR2 ANQGSEA. CDR3 region: CSVEARDRAGGYTF. CDR3 DNA sequence: TGCAGCGTTGAAGCCCGGGACAGGGCCGGTGGCTACACCTTC.

This clone was recorded once. V is TRBV9 and J is TRBJ2-2, with 8 bases aligning to TRBD2. V lost 5 bases, J lost 4 bases, and 4 bases stayed unmatched. The CDR3 runs 14 residues. Germline V gene lookup returns CDR1 SGDLS and CDR2 YYNGEE. CDR3 in amino acids: CASRPSGSTGELFF. CDR3 bases: TGTGCCAGCAGACCGAGCGGGAGCACCGGGGAGCTGTTTTTT.

The rearrangement links TRBV19 to TRBJ2-7; D might be TRBD1 or TRBD2, each matching 5 bases. Germline loops: CDR1 LNHDA, CDR2 SQIVND (reference sequence). The CDR3 is 14 amino acids. Trimming shortened V by 5 bases and J by 4 bases, and 15 bases separated the two germline ends. The chain's CDR3 is CASSLRDGAYEQYF. The CDR3 DNA follows: TGTGCCAGTAGTCTCCGGGACGGGGCGTACGAGCAGTACTTC.

The rearrangement links TRBV7-9 to TRBJ1-1; D uncertain. Germline values: CDR1 SEHNR, CDR2 FQNEAQ (reference sequence). The CDR3 is 17 residues long. The V end was cut by 5 bases, the J end by 3 bases, with 22 bases between. For the CDR3, the DNA is TGTGCCAGCAGCCTCCGAGTCTGGTTATCGGGTGACACTGAAGCTTTCTTT. It is translated as CASSLRVWLSGDTEAFF.

The J gene is TRBJ2-7, the V gene TRBV9; perhaps D is TRBD1 or TRBD2 (5 bases each). In germline, CDR1 is SGDLS, CDR2 YYNGEE. Between the trimmed V and J ends, which lost 2 bases and 2 bases, there was a span of 14 bases. CDR3 length: 15 residues. The CDR3 here is CASSVDGTDTYEQYF. CDR3 DNA: TGTGCCAGCAGCGTGGATGGGACCGATACCTACGAGCAGTACTTC.

The J gene is TRBJ1-1, the V gene TRBV2; perhaps TRBD1 as D (6 bases). With 2 bases removed from V and 5 bases from J, the gap between germline ends came to 15 bases. Germline V gene data show CDR1 as SNHLY and CDR2 as FYNNEI. The CDR3 length is 15 residues. The CDR3 DNA reads as TGTGCCAGCAGTGAATGGGGTCAGGGGAGAACTGAAGCTTTCTTT. It translates to CASSEWGQGRTEAFF.

This clone was seen a few times. Other DNA sequences from this sample encode an identical CDR3 as well. This sequence joins TRBV7-9 and TRBJ1-5; 7 positions agree with TRBD1. The CDR3 sequence is 14 residues long. Germline loops: CDR1 SEHNR, CDR2 FQNEAQ (reference sequence). With V trimmed by 5 bases and J by 2 bases, 3 bases remained unmatched. CDR3 loop: CASSPGQGNQPQHF. The DNA for the CDR3 is TGTGCCAGCAGCCCAGGACAGGGCAATCAGCCCCAGCATTTT. Combining the CDR3 with reference TRBV7-9 and TRBJ1-5 gives the whole variable domain DTGVSQNPRHKITKRGQNVTFRCDPISEHNRLYWYRQTLGQGPEFLTYFQNEAQLEKSRLLSDRFSAERPKGSFSTLEIQRTEQGDSAMYLCASSPGQGNQPQHFGDGTRLSIL.

This rearrangement joins TRBV5-4 to TRBJ2-5; either TRBD1 or TRBD2 may fit D (6 bases each). Per the germline V gene, CDR1 is SGHNT and CDR2 is YYREEE (reference sequence). With 3 bases removed from V and 5 bases from J, the gap between germline ends came to 17 bases. The CDR3 is made up of 15 amino acids. This CDR3 reads CASSSRGGPRETQYF. CDR3 DNA sequence: TGTGCCAGCAGCTCACGTGGGGGGCCGCGGGAGACCCAGTACTTC.

The J gene is TRBJ2-7, the V gene TRBV7-2, with a weak D call TRBD2 (6 bases). The V end was cut by 5 bases, the J end by 3 bases, with 17 bases between. This CDR3 is 15 amino acids long. Germline-derived CDR1 and CDR2 are SGHTA and FQGNSA. The CDR3 nucleotides are TGTGCCAGCAGCGCATACAATGCCGGGGGCTACGAGCAGTACTTC. Protein: CASSAYNAGGYEQYF.

The rearrangement joins TRBV13 to TRBJ1-1, with D perhaps TRBD1 (5 bases). Trimming removed 3 bases from V and 0 bases from J, with 14 bases in between. CDR3 length equals 16 residues. Germline loops: CDR1 PRHDT, CDR2 FYEKMQ (reference sequence). This chain's CDR3 is CASSFERDSMNTEAFF. The DNA of the CDR3 is TGTGCCAGCAGCTTCGAGAGGGACTCCATGAACACTGAAGCTTTCTTT. The whole variable domain, filled in from reference TRBV13 and TRBJ1-1, reads AAGVIQSPRHLIKEKRETATLKCYPIPRHDTVYWYQQGPGQDPQFLISFYEKMQSDKGSIPDRFSAQQFSDYHSELNMSSLELGDSALYFCASSFERDSMNTEAFFGQGTRLTVV.

The CDR3 region is CASSLLGGAPDTQYF. The CDR3 DNA follows: TGTGCCAGCAGTTTACTCGGGGGGGCACCAGATACGCAGTATTTT. The chain couples TRBV27 to TRBJ2-3, with 8 bases fitting TRBD2. CDR1 is MNHEY, CDR2 SMNVEV, per germline (reference sequence). CDR3 length: 15 residues. V was clipped by 2 bases and J by 4 bases; unmatched bases: 5.

The V gene is TRBV27, the J gene TRBJ2-2, with TRBD2 matching over 9 bases. This CDR3 has 15 amino acids. The V segment lost 1 base and the J segment 6 bases; nucleotides outside the gene matches: 3. The germline CDR1 and CDR2 sequences are MNHEY and SMNVEV (reference sequence). The CDR3: CASSLFASGAGELFF. CDR3 DNA sequence: TGTGCCAGCAGTTTATTTGCTAGCGGGGCCGGGGAGCTGTTTTTT.

The J gene is TRBJ2-1, the V gene TRBV7-9; TRBD2 aligns across 9 bases. The CDR3 sequence is 16 residues long. Germline V gene lookup returns CDR1 SEHNR and CDR2 FQNEAQ (reference sequence). The ends lost 4 bases at V and 5 bases at J; junction bases unmatched: 9. The CDR3 sequence is CASSSSLAGEDNEQFF. CDR3 in DNA: TGTGCCAGCAGCTCCTCGTTAGCGGGAGAAGACAATGAGCAGTTCTTC.

The gene calls are TRBV4-1 and TRBJ2-5; tentative D call: TRBD2 (5 bases). The CDR3 runs to 14 residues. CDR1 is MGHRA and CDR2 is YSYEKL in the germline V gene. Between the trimmed V and J ends, which lost 1 base and 1 base, there was a span of 7 bases. CDR3 nucleotides: TGCGCCAGCAGCCAAGCCCTAGCCCAAGAGACCCAGTACTTC. Protein: CASSQALAQETQYF.

This chain connects TRBV7-6 to TRBJ2-5; D is unresolved. The CDR3 is 13 residues long. Trimming removed 11 bases at V and 5 bases at J, with 18 bases between. Germline V gene lookup returns CDR1 SGHVS and CDR2 FNYEAQ. For the CDR3, the DNA is TGTGCCGGAGCGTGGAGTTTACGGGAGACCCAGTACTTC. Translated, it gives CAGAWSLRETQYF.

Worth noting for this clone: Other nucleotide sequences in the sample specify the same CDR3. The chain is built from TRBV15 and TRBJ2-7, with 8 bases lining up with TRBD2. The CDR3 consists of 15 residues. Losses at the gene ends were 0 bases for V and 4 bases for J; bases not matched to a gene: 5. The V gene's germline CDR1 is LNHNV and CDR2 YYDKDF (reference sequence). The CDR3 nucleotides read TGTGCCACCAGCAGAGATACTAGCGGATATTACGAGCAGTACTTC. Amino acid sequence: CATSRDTSGYYEQYF. The variable domain in full, with the rest retrieved from reference TRBV15 and TRBJ2-7, is DAMVIQNPRYQVTQFGKPVTLSCSQTLNHNVMYWYQQKSSQAPKLLFHYYDKDFNNEADTPDNFQSRRPNTSFCFLDIRSPGLGDTAMYLCATSRDTSGYYEQYFGPGTRLTVT.